Presented here are 15 T cell receptor beta chains from one specimen sequenced in a study of OX40 agonist ivuxolimab in advanced cancers. TCRdb's table, derived via immunoSEQ multiplex PCR, lists solely in-frame clones and lacks some. The table shows about 40,000 clones, with roughly nine tenths occurring only once. Sequencing used CD4+ or CD8+ T cells sorted from blood, obtained in a trial of the OX40 agonist ivuxolimab. These receptor sequences come from an adult with an advanced solid tumor such as melanoma, head and neck, liver or kidney cancer.

The chain couples TRBV6-6 to TRBJ2-7; a possible D gene is TRBD1 (7 bases). V was pared by 3 bases and J by 6 bases, with 15 bases between. There are 14 residues in the CDR3. Germline V gene data show CDR1 as MNHNY and CDR2 as SVGAGI (reference sequence). CDR3 protein: CASSYGGGAGEQYF. The CDR3 region has the DNA TGTGCCAGCAGTTATGGAGGGGGCGCTGGCGAGCAGTACTTC.

V usage is TRBV28 and J usage is TRBJ2-5, with D unresolved. Trimming left V 3 bases short and J 5 bases short, with 10 bases between. The CDR3 is 13 residues long. CDR1 MDHEN and CDR2 SYDVKM come from the germline V gene. DNA of the CDR3: TGTGCCAGCAGTTTCAGGCCCAGGGAGACCCAGTACTTC. Amino acids: CASSFRPRETQYF.

This clone was seen only once. This sequence joins TRBV11-1 and TRBJ2-2; 12 positions match TRBD1. Germline V gene sequence: CDR1 SGHAT, CDR2 FQDESV (reference sequence). This CDR3 contains 16 residues. The V gene end was trimmed by 3 bases and the J gene end by 7 bases; junction bases not matched to a gene: 6. CDR3 bases: TGTGCCAGCAGCTTGGGACAGGGGGCATACATCGGGGAGCTGTTTTTT. This gives the protein CASSLGQGAYIGELFF.

CDR3 in amino acids: CASSMKGSYEQYF. The CDR3 region has the DNA TGTGCCAGTAGTATGAAGGGTTCCTACGAGCAGTACTTC. The V gene is TRBV19, the J gene TRBJ2-7; the D is unclear. Per the germline V gene, CDR1 is LNHDA and CDR2 is SQIVND (reference sequence). Trimming removed 3 bases at V and 1 base at J, with 7 bases between. This CDR3 is built from 13 residues.

The chain combines TRBV4-3 with TRBJ2-5, with TRBD2 identical over 10 bases. Germline CDR1 is LGHNA and CDR2 is YSLEER. V gave up 2 bases and J gave up 9 bases; unmatched junction bases: 9. This CDR3 is built from 15 residues. The CDR3 sequence: CASSQLAGAPVAQYF. The CDR3 nucleotides are TGCGCCAGCAGCCAACTAGCGGGGGCCCCGGTCGCCCAGTACTTC.

About this clone: The identical CDR3 is also encoded by other nucleotide sequences in the sample. The rearrangement uses TRBV28 and TRBJ1-2; D is ambiguous. V lost 2 bases and J 8 bases, leaving 15 bases between the germline ends. The CDR3 length is 14 residues. Looked up from germline, CDR1 is MDHEN and CDR2 is SYDVKM. The CDR3 reads CASSLVFQDRGYTF. The CDR3 nucleotides are TGTGCCAGCAGTTTAGTTTTTCAGGACCGAGGCTACACCTTC.

The chain couples TRBV6-1 to TRBJ2-1; TRBD1 matches 7 bases. CDR1 MNHNS and CDR2 SASEGT come from the germline V gene. The length of the CDR3 is 12 residues. V gave up 7 bases and J gave up 4 bases; unmatched junction bases: 1. CDR3 protein: CASKGQYNEQFF. In DNA form, the CDR3 reads TGTGCCAGCAAGGGACAGTACAATGAGCAGTTCTTC.

This clone has only one observation. The chain has TRBV7-8 and TRBJ2-3, with a weak D call TRBD2 (6 bases). Germline V lookup: CDR1 SGHVS, CDR2 FQNEAQ. V was trimmed by 5 bases and J by 7 bases, leaving 19 bases between them. The CDR3 has 15 amino acids. As DNA, the CDR3 is TGTGCCAGCAGCCGGGGAGGAGGGCCGGTACATACGCAGTATTTT. Protein sequence: CASSRGGGPVHTQYF.

The genes are TRBV11-2 and TRBJ1-1; no definite D call. The V gene lost 5 bases and the J gene lost 2 bases, with 9 bases spanning the gap. This CDR3 comprises 13 residues. Germline V CDR1 and CDR2: SGHAT, FQNNGV. CDR3 region: CASSRESNTEAFF. The CDR3 DNA reads TGTGCCAGCAGCCGAGAATCAAACACTGAAGCTTTCTTT.

V gene TRBV5-4 combines with J gene TRBJ2-1; D is perhaps TRBD1 (6 bases). In germline, CDR1 is SGHNT, CDR2 YYREEE (reference sequence). Trimming took 4 bases from V and 10 from J, leaving 21 bases between them. This CDR3 has 15 amino acids. The CDR3 DNA sequence: TGTGCCAGCAGCCCAACCGGGACACAAAAAGGGGAGCAGTTCTTC. It translates to CASSPTGTQKGEQFF.

The chain couples TRBV19 to TRBJ1-1; 7 bases match TRBD1. Trimming at V came to 1 base and at J to 4 bases, leaving 6 bases not matched to a gene. Germline CDR1 reads LNHDA; CDR2 reads SQIVND (reference sequence). This CDR3 has 15 residues. The DNA for the CDR3 is TGTGCCAGTAGTATAGGGACAGGTCAGTTCACTGAAGCTTTCTTT. Its protein is CASSIGTGQFTEAFF.

V is TRBV19 and J is TRBJ2-2; 7 positions match TRBD1. This CDR3 comprises 15 residues. Unmatched junction bases numbered 6, after V lost 5 bases and J lost 3 bases. Germline loops: CDR1 LNHDA, CDR2 SQIVND (reference sequence). The CDR3 DNA sequence: TGTGCCAGTAGTTTCGGACAGGACTACACCGGGGAGCTGTTTTTT. It translates to CASSFGQDYTGELFF. The whole variable domain, filled in from reference TRBV19 and TRBJ2-2, reads DGGITQSPKYLFRKEGQNVTLSCEQNLNHDAMYWYRQDPGQGLRLIYYSQIVNDFQKGDIAEGYSVSREKKESFPLTVTSAQKNPTAFYLCASSFGQDYTGELFFGEGSRLTVL.

The chain has TRBV15 and TRBJ1-3; 10 bases fit TRBD1. Germline CDR1 and CDR2: LNHNV and YYDKDF (reference sequence). Trimming took 2 bases from V and 6 from J; bases not matched to a gene: 7. This CDR3 contains 16 residues. The CDR3 coding sequence is TGTGCCACCAGCAGATCGACCGGGACAGGGGAAAACACCATATATTTT. Protein sequence: CATSRSTGTGENTIYF.

This chain connects TRBV27 to TRBJ2-2; no reliable D call. CDR3 size: 12 residues. From germline, CDR1 is MNHEY and CDR2 SMNVEV (reference sequence). V lost 2 bases and J lost 8, with 6 bases in between. In DNA form, the CDR3 reads TGTGCCAGCAGTTTAAAGAGGGGGGAGCTGTTTTTT. Translated, it gives CASSLKRGELFF.

The chain has TRBV7-8 and TRBJ2-5; 9 positions agree with TRBD2. V lost 5 bases and J lost 4; bases outside the gene matches: 5. The CDR3 is 14 amino acids. From germline, CDR1 is SGHVS and CDR2 FQNEAQ. As DNA, the CDR3 is TGTGCCAGCAGCCCAAGGACTAGCGCAGAGACCCAGTACTTC. Its translation is CASSPRTSAETQYF.